This entry lists 14 T cell receptor beta chains sequenced from one sample in a study of shared clonotypes between healthy human individuals. Using immunoSEQ multiplex PCR, the repertoire was profiled, and TCRdb retains in-frame clones only, with some absent. Of 2.5 million or so clones in the sample, around 90% were seen once. Sequenced input: naive CD4+ T cells sorted from blood. Subset in this sample: CD45RA+ positively selected. These receptors originate from a man aged 18-30 years in good health.

The sample holds one count of this clone. The chain combines TRBV10-3 with TRBJ2-3, with 9 bases lining up with TRBD1. Germline lookup yields CDR1 ENHRY and CDR2 SYGVKD. This CDR3 has 16 residues. Trimming removed 6 bases from V and 6 bases from J; junction bases left unmatched: 13. The chain's CDR3 is CAISLTGGEGPDTQYF. CDR3 nucleotide sequence: TGTGCCATCAGCCTTACAGGGGGCGAAGGTCCGGATACGCAGTATTTT.

The V gene is TRBV2, the J gene TRBJ2-3, with TRBD2 matching 9 bases. Germline CDR1 and CDR2: SNHLY and FYNNEI. Trimming cost V 5 bases and J 2 bases; bases outside gene matches: 8. The CDR3 covers 16 residues. The chain's CDR3 is CASSSPSGANTDTQYF. DNA of the CDR3: TGTGCCAGCAGTTCCCCTAGCGGGGCGAACACAGATACGCAGTATTTT. Based on the CDR3 plus reference TRBV2 and TRBJ2-3, the full variable domain is EPEVTQTPSHQVTQMGQEVILRCVPISNHLYFYWYRQILGQKVEFLVSFYNNEISEKSEIFDDQFSVERPDGSNFTLKIRSTKLEDSAMYFCASSSPSGANTDTQYFGPGTRLTVL.

V usage is TRBV5-6 and J usage is TRBJ1-2; D remains unclear. This CDR3 is built from 13 residues. Germline V gene data show CDR1 as SGHDT and CDR2 as YYEEEE. Deletions cut 0 bases from V and 6 bases from J, with 9 bases between. The CDR3 protein is CASSLGGADGYTF. CDR3 in DNA: TGTGCCAGCAGCTTGGGGGGAGCGGATGGCTACACCTTC.

This chain links TRBV28 with TRBJ2-2, with D perhaps assigned TRBD1 or TRBD2 (5 bases each). The V end was cut by 3 bases, the J end by 1 base, with 12 bases between. This CDR3 is 16 amino acids long. The V gene's germline CDR1 is MDHEN and CDR2 SYDVKM. Written as DNA, the CDR3 is TGTGCCAGCAGTTTGCGAGGGGTAGGGAACACCGGGGAGCTGTTTTTT. It codes for CASSLRGVGNTGELFF.

The rearrangement joins TRBV27 to TRBJ1-1, with TRBD1 matching over 8 bases. The germline gives CDR1 MNHEY, CDR2 SMNVEV (reference sequence). The V segment lost 6 bases and the J segment 2 bases; nucleotides outside the gene matches: 5. CDR3 length: 14 residues. CDR3 coding DNA: TGTGCCAGCAGAGCACAGGGGGTCAACACTGAAGCTTTCTTT. It yields the protein CASRAQGVNTEAFF.

J is TRBJ2-5 and V is TRBV7-8; 9 nucleotides line up with TRBD2. Germline values: CDR1 SGHVS, CDR2 FQNEAQ. V was pared by 0 bases and J by 2 bases, with 4 bases of the junction left unmatched. CDR3 length equals 16 residues. CDR3 amino acids: CASSLARAGGQETQYF. CDR3 sequence (DNA): TGTGCCAGCAGCTTAGCGAGGGCGGGGGGGCAAGAGACCCAGTACTTC.

This clone occurred once. V usage is TRBV5-1 and J usage is TRBJ2-5; D uncertain. Trimming stripped 4 bases from V and 5 bases from J, with 15 bases between. Looked up from germline, CDR1 is SGHRS and CDR2 is YFSETQ. The CDR3 contains 14 residues. CDR3 DNA: TGCGCCAGCAGCCACGTGGCAGTCCGGGAGACCCAGTACTTC. Its protein product is CASSHVAVRETQYF.

The V gene is TRBV29-1, the J gene TRBJ2-1, with a possible D match to TRBD1 (6 bases). Looked up from germline, CDR1 is SQVTM and CDR2 is ANQGSEA. V was clipped by 4 bases and J by 0 bases, with 10 bases between them. This CDR3 comprises 14 residues. In DNA, the CDR3 is TGCAGCGTTGTGGACAGCAGCTCCTACAATGAGCAGTTCTTC. It codes for CSVVDSSSYNEQFF.

The chain couples TRBV5-4 to TRBJ1-1; a possible D gene is TRBD1 (6 bases). Germline V gives CDR1 SGHNT, CDR2 YYREEE (reference sequence). This CDR3 contains 15 residues. The V end lost 0 bases, the J end lost 0 bases, and 9 bases lay between the germline ends. The DNA for the CDR3 is TGTGCCAGCAGCTTGGCAGGGACAATGAACACTGAAGCTTTCTTT. It yields the protein CASSLAGTMNTEAFF.

The chain has TRBV18 and TRBJ1-6; the D gene is possibly TRBD1 (6 bases). This CDR3 region has 15 residues. In germline, CDR1 is KGHSH, CDR2 LQKENI. Trimming removed 0 bases at V and 15 bases at J, with 18 bases between. CDR3 in DNA: TGTGCCAGCTCACCACCCGGGACACCTAGACGTGACCTCCACTTT. Its translation: CASSPPGTPRRDLHF.

The gene calls are TRBV5-6 and TRBJ2-3, with D perhaps TRBD1 (6 bases). V gave up 2 bases and J gave up 0 bases, with 10 bases separating them. CDR1 SGHDT and CDR2 YYEEEE come from the germline V gene. The CDR3 covers 15 residues. The CDR3 protein is CASSLYRASTDTQYF. CDR3 DNA: TGTGCCAGCAGCTTATACAGGGCAAGCACAGATACGCAGTATTTT. Combining the CDR3 with reference TRBV5-6 and TRBJ2-3 gives the whole variable domain DAGVTQSPTHLIKTRGQQVTLRCSPKSGHDTVSWYQQALGQGPQFIFQYYEEEERQRGNFPDRFSGHQFPNYSSELNVNALLLGDSALYLCASSLYRASTDTQYFGPGTRLTVL.

The chain is built from TRBV18 and TRBJ1-5, with 9 bases fitting TRBD1. V dropped 4 bases and J dropped 11; count of bases not matched to a gene: 9. Germline V lookup: CDR1 KGHSH, CDR2 LQKENI. This CDR3 contains 14 residues. The CDR3 loop reads CASSLGQGLLAQHF. CDR3 bases: TGTGCCAGCTCACTCGGACAGGGGCTCTTGGCCCAGCATTTT. Using reference TRBV18 and TRBJ1-5 for the parts outside the CDR3, the full variable domain is NAGVMQNPRHLVRRRGQEARLRCSPMKGHSHVYWYRQLPEEGLKFMVYLQKENIIDESGMPKERFSAEFPKEGPSILRIQQVVRGDSAAYFCASSLGQGLLAQHFGDGTRLSIL.

This clone was detected once. V and J are TRBV19 and TRBJ2-1; possibly TRBD1 or TRBD2 for D (5 bases each). From germline, CDR1 is LNHDA and CDR2 SQIVND (reference sequence). Trimming cost V 4 bases and J 4 bases, with 14 bases left between them. The CDR3 has 15 residues. The CDR3 DNA is TGTGCCAGTAGTAACCCCGGGACCTCTTACAATGAGCAGTTCTTC. Translated: CASSNPGTSYNEQFF.

This clone has just a few counts. V and J are TRBV30 and TRBJ1-5; no reliable D call. There are 14 residues in the CDR3. V was shortened by 3 bases and J by 3 bases, with 12 bases between the two germline ends. Per germline, CDR1 GTSNPN and CDR2 SVGIG (reference sequence). DNA of the CDR3: TGTGCCTGGAGCCGGGAGGTTATCAATCAGCCCCAGCATTTT. It encodes CAWSREVINQPQHF.